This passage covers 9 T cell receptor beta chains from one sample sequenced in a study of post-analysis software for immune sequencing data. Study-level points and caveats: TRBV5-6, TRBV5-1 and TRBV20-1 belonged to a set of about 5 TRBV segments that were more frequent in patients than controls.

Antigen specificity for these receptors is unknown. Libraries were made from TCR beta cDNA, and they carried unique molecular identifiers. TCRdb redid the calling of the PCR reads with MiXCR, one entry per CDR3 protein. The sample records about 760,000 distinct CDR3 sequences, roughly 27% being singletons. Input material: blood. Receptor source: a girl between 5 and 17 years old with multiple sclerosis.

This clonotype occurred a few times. This CDR3 reads CASSDPRRREGPNEQFF. The CDR3 DNA is TGTGCCAGCAGTGATCCCCGAAGACGGGAGGGCCCCAATGAGCAGTTCTTC. The chain joins TRBV2 to TRBJ2-1, with 8 bases that match TRBD2. Per the germline V gene, CDR1 is SNHLY and CDR2 is FYNNEI. With 3 bases clipped from V and 6 bases from J, the junction kept 13 bases outside the gene matches. The CDR3 has 17 amino acids.

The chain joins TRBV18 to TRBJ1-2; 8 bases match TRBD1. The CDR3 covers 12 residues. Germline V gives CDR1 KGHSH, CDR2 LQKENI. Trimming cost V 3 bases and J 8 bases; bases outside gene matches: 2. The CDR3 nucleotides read TGTGCCAGCTCACCGGACAGGGAAGGCTACACCTTC. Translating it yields CASSPDREGYTF.

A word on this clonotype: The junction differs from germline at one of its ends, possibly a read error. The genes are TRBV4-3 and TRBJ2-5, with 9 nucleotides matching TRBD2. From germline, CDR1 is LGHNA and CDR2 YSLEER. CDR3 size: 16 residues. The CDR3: CASSPEGLAGQVTQYF. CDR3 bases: TGCGCCAGCAGCCCGGAGGGGCTAGCGGGACAAGTGACCCAGTACTTC.

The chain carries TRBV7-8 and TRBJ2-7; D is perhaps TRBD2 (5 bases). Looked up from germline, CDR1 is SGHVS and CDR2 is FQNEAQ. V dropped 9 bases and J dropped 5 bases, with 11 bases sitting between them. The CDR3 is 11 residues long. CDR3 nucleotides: TGTGCCAGACCAGGAGGTCACGAGCAGTACTTC. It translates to CARPGGHEQYF.

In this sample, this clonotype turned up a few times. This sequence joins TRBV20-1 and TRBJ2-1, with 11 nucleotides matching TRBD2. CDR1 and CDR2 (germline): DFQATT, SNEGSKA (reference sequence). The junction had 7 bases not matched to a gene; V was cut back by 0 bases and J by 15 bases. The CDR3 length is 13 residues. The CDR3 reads CSARDLLAGGWFF. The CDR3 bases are TGCAGTGCTAGAGATCTTCTAGCGGGAGGTTGGTTCTTC.

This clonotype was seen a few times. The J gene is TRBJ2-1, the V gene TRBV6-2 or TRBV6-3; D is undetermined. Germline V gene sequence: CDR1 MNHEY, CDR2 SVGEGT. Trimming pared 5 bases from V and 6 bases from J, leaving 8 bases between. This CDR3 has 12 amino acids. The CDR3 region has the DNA TGTGCCAGCAGTCGGGCCGTCAATGAGCAGTTCTTC. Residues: CASSRAVNEQFF.

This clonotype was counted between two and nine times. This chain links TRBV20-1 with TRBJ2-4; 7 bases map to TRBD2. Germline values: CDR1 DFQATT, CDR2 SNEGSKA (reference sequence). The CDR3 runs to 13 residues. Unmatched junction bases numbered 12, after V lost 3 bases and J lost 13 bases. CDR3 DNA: TGCAGTGCTAGCAAGCGGGGACTGGGGGAGCAGTACTTC. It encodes CSASKRGLGEQYF.

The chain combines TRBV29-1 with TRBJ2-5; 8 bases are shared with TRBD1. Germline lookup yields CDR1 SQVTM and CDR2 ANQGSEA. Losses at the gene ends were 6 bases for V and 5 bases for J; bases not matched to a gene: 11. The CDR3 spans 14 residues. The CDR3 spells CSVAATGGRETQYF. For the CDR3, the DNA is TGCAGCGTAGCTGCTACAGGGGGTCGGGAGACCCAGTACTTC.

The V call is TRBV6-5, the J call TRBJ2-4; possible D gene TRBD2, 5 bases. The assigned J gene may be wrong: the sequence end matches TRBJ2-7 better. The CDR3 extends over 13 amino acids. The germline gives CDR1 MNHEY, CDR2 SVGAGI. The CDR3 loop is CASSRSPGNEQYF. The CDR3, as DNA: TGTGCCAGCAGCCGAAGCCCGGGAAACGAGCAGTACTTC.